This entry describes one TCR beta chain. This specimen comes from a study of control samples from healthy donors and cancer patients. Sequencing used immunoSEQ multiplex PCR; TCRdb keeps in-frame clones, though not all of them. The data contain approximately 100,000 clones, roughly 92% of them singletons. Sequencing was performed on blood. The receptor was derived from a human donor in good health. The donor label of this sample is uncertain.

The CDR3 DNA is TGTGCCAGCTCACCAACTAGTCAGGGGAACACTGAAGCTTTCTTT. Its translation: CASSPTSQGNTEAFF. The chain recombines TRBV18 with TRBJ1-1; tentative D call: TRBD1 (5 bases). V was cut by 2 bases and J by 1 base, with 11 bases left in between. Looked up from germline, CDR1 is KGHSH and CDR2 is LQKENI. CDR3 size: 15 residues.